This entry is about one TCR beta chain. The sample comes from a study of OX40 agonist ivuxolimab in advanced cancers. Patients with autoimmune history or systemic immunosuppression were excluded. Data came from immunoSEQ multiplex PCR; TCRdb stores just in-frame clones and leaves some out. The sample gives some 97,000 clones, less than 95% of which show up once; about 0.49% is in the top ten. Germline CDR1 is SGHTA and CDR2 is FQGNSA. Germline trimming cut 5 bases from V and 0 bases from J; bases unmatched to any gene: 7. This CDR3 contains 15 residues. The V call is TRBV7-2, the J call TRBJ2-7; 7 positions match TRBD1. The source of this sequence is an adult with an advanced solid tumor such as melanoma, head and neck, liver or kidney cancer. The sample consisted of CD4+ or CD8+ T cells sorted from blood, taken in a trial of the OX40 agonist ivuxolimab. Here the CDR3 reads CASSHDRAYSYEQYF. The CDR3 nucleotides read TGTGCCAGCAGCCATGACAGGGCTTACTCCTACGAGCAGTACTTC.